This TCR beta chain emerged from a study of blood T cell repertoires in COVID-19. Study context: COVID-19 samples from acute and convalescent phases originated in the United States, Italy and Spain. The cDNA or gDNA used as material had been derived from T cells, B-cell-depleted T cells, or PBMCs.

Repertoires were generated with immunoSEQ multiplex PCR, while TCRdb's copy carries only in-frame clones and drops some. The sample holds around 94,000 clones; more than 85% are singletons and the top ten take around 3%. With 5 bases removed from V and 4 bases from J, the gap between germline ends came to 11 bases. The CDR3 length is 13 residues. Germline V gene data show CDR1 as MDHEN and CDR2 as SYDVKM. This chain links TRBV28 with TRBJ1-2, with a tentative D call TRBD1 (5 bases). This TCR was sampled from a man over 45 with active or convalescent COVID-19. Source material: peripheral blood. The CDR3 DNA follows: TGTGCCAGCAGTATCATGGGGGGCTATGGCTACACCTTC. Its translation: CASSIMGGYGYTF.